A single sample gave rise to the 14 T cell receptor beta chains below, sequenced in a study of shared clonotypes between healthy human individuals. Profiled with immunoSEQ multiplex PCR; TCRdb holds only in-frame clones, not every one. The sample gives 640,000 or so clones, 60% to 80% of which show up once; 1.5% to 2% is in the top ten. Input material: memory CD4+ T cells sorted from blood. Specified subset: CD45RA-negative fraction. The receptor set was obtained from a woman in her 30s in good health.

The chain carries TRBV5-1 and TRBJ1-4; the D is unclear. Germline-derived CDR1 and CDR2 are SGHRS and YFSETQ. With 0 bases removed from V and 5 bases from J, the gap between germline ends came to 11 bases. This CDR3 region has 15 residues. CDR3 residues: CASSLAGRDNEKLFF. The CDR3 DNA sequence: TGCGCCAGCAGCTTGGCCGGCAGAGACAATGAAAAACTGTTTTTT.

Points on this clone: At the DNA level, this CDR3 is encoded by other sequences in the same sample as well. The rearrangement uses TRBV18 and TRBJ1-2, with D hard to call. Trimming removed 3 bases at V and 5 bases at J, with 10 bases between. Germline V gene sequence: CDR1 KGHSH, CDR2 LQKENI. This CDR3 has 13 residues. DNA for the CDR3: TGTGCCAGCTCACCTGATTCGGATTATGGCTACACCTTC. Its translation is CASSPDSDYGYTF.

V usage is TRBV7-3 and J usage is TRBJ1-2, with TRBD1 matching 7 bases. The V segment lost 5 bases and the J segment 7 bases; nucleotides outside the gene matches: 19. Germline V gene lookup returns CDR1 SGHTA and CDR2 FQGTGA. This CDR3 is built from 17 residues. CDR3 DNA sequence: TGTGCCAGCAGCCCGACATTCCCAGACAGGGCAAGAGGTGGCTACACCTTC. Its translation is CASSPTFPDRARGGYTF.

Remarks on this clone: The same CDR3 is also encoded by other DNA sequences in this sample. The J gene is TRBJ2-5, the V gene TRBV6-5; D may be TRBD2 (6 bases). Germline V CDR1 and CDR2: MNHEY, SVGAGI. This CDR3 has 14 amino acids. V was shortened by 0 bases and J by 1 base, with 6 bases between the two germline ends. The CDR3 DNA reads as TGTGCCAGCAGTTACTCGGGACTCCAAGAGACCCAGTACTTC. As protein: CASSYSGLQETQYF.

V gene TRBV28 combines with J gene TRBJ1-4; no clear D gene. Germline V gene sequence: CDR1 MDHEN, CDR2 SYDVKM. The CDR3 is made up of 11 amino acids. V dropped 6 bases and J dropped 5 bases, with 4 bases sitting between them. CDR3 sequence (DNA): TGTGCCAGCAGCATGAATGAAAAACTGTTTTTT. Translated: CASSMNEKLFF.

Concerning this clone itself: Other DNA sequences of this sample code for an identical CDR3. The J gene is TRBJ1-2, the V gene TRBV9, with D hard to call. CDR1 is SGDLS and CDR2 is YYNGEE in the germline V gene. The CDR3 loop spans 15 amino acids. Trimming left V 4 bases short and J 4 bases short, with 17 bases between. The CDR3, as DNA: TGTGCCAGCAGCCCCGAAGAAGGGTCACTCTATGGCTACACCTTC. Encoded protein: CASSPEEGSLYGYTF.

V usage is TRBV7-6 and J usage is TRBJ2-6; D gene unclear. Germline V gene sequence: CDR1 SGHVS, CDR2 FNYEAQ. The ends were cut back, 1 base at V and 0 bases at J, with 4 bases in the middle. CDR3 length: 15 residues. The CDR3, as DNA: TGTGCCAGCAGCTTAGTAAACTCTGGGGCCAACGTCCTGACTTTC. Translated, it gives CASSLVNSGANVLTF.

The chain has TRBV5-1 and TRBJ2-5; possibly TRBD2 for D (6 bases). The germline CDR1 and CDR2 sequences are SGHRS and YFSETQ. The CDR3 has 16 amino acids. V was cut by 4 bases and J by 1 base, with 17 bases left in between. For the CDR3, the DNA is TGCGCCAGCAGCCCTATTTTGCGGGGCGCCCAAGAGACCCAGTACTTC. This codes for CASSPILRGAQETQYF.

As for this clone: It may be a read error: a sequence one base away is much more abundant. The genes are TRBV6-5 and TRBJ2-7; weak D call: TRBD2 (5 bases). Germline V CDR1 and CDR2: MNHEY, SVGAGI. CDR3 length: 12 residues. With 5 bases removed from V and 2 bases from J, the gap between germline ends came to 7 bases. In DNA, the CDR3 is TGTGCCAGCAGTGGGGAGACCTACGAGCAGTACTTC. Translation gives CASSGETYEQYF.

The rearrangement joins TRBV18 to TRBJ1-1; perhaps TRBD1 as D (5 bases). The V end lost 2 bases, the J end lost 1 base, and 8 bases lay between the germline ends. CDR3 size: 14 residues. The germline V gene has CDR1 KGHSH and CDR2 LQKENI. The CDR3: CASSPFGQNTEAFF. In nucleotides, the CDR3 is TGTGCCAGCTCACCATTCGGACAGAACACTGAAGCTTTCTTT. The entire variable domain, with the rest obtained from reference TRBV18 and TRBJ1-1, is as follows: NAGVMQNPRHLVRRRGQEARLRCSPMKGHSHVYWYRQLPEEGLKFMVYLQKENIIDESGMPKERFSAEFPKEGPSILRIQQVVRGDSAAYFCASSPFGQNTEAFFGQGTRLTVV.

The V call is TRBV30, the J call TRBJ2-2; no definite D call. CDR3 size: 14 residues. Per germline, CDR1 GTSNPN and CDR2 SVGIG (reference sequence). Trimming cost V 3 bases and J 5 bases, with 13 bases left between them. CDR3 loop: CAWSAIHQTGELFF. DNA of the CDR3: TGTGCCTGGAGCGCTATCCATCAAACCGGGGAGCTGTTTTTT.

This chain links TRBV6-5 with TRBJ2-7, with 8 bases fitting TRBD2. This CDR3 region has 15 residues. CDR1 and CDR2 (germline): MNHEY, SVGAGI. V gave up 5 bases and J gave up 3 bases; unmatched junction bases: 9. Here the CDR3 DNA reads TGTGCCAGCAGTACGGCGAGGCGGGGGGTCTACGAGCAGTACTTC. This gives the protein CASSTARRGVYEQYF.

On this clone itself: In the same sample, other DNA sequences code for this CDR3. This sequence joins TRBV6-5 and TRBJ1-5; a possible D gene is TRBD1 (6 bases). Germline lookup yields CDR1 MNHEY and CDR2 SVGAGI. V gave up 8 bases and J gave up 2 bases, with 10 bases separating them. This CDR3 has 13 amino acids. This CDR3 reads CASSGTRNQPQHF. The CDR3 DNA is TGTGCCAGCTCCGGGACACGCAATCAGCCCCAGCATTTT.

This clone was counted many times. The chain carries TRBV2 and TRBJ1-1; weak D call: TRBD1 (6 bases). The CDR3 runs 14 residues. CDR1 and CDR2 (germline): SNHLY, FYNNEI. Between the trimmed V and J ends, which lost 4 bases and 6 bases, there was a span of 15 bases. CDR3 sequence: CASSGDTHRAEAFF. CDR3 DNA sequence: TGTGCCAGCAGTGGGGACACCCATAGGGCTGAAGCTTTCTTT. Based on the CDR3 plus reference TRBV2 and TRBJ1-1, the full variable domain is EPEVTQTPSHQVTQMGQEVILRCVPISNHLYFYWYRQILGQKVEFLVSFYNNEISEKSEIFDDQFSVERPDGSNFTLKIRSTKLEDSAMYFCASSGDTHRAEAFFGQGTRLTVV.